This TCR beta chain was sequenced during a study of TIL therapy for anti-PD-1-resistant metastatic lung cancer. On the study more broadly: Progressing patients received lymphodepletion, expanded TIL infusion and IL-2. Most patients had lung adenocarcinoma; a handful of tumors were EGFR-mutant, two ALK-rearranged; half smoked currently or formerly. By whole-exome sequencing, median non-synonymous tumor mutation burden was around 1.4 mutations per megabase.

The time point is: pre-treatment sample, taken before nivolumab and TIL therapy. Sequencing used immunoSEQ v3. Each library reached some 2.1 million read pairs, or roughly 5-6 million at deep level. Profiling relied on immunoSEQ multiplex PCR, and the TCRdb table lists in-frame clones only, not all of them. The sample gives 50,000 to 65,000 clones, around 68% of which show up once; approximately 7% is in the top ten. In germline, CDR1 is MNHNS, CDR2 SASEGT. This CDR3 is built from 14 residues. Deletions cut 5 bases from V and 3 bases from J, with 11 bases between. Sequenced material: blood, taken at baseline. The TCR sequence derives from a person aged 25-85 years with non-small cell lung cancer. The rearrangement links TRBV6-1 to TRBJ2-1; D unresolved. CDR3 nucleotide sequence: TGTGCCAGCAGTTATCTTTCCTACTACAATGAGCAGTTCTTC. Its translation is CASSYLSYYNEQFF.